Listed below are T cell receptor beta chains from one sample, sequenced in a study of blood T cells in healthy people across ages. TCRdb recomputed calls from the 5' RACE reads with MiXCR, one row per CDR3 protein. Of around 800,000 distinct CDR3 sequences detected, roughly 24% appear once; the ten largest clones hold approximately 2.9%. The same sample was also studied in work on T cells of mothers and their children.

Material for sequencing was blood. Every receptor here comes from a boy between 10 and 17 years old in good health. Each CDR3 is given with its conserved first and last residue. The D gene is left open where the match is weak. The size field is filled for only some rows; it gives once, few, many or a size class.

d_call: -
v_call: TRBV4-1
j_call: TRBJ2-1
clone_size: -
cdr3_aa: CASSQGRLLNNEQFF
cdr3_nt: TGCGCCAGCAGCCAAGGCAGGCTCCTGAACAATGAGCAGTTCTTC

d_call: -
v_call: TRBV19
j_call: TRBJ2-6
clone_size: many
cdr3_aa: CASSINDGSGANVLTF
cdr3_nt: TGTGCCAGTAGTATAAACGACGGCTCTGGGGCCAACGTCCTGACTTTC

d_call: TRBD2
v_call: TRBV20-1
j_call: TRBJ2-7
clone_size: -
cdr3_aa: CSAGGMGRYEQYF
cdr3_nt: TGCAGTGCCGGGGGGATGGGCCGCTACGAGCAGTACTTC

d_call: -
v_call: TRBV7-2
j_call: TRBJ2-5
clone_size: once
cdr3_aa: CASSLARQGGTQHF
cdr3_nt: TGTGCCAGCAGCTTAGCCAGACAGGGCGGGACCCAGCACTTC

d_call: TRBD1
v_call: TRBV9
j_call: TRBJ1-4
clone_size: once
cdr3_aa: CASSDQPDRPLPEKLFF
cdr3_nt: TGTGCCAGCAGCGACCAACCGGACAGGCCCTTACCTGAAAAACTGTTTTTT

d_call: TRBD2
v_call: TRBV4-1
j_call: TRBJ2-2
clone_size: -
cdr3_aa: CASSRRTSGGARTGELFF
cdr3_nt: TGCGCCAGCAGCCGACGGACTAGCGGGGGGGCGAGGACCGGGGAGCTGTTTTTT

d_call: -
v_call: TRBV5-1
j_call: TRBJ2-7
clone_size: -
cdr3_aa: CASSVPSPEQYF
cdr3_nt: TGCGCCAGCAGCGTACCTAGCCCCGAGCAGTACTTC

d_call: TRBD1
v_call: TRBV10-3
j_call: TRBJ1-2
clone_size: few
cdr3_aa: CAISSGGDNYGYTF
cdr3_nt: TGTGCCATCAGCTCAGGGGGCGATAACTATGGCTACACCTTC

d_call: -
v_call: TRBV29-1
j_call: TRBJ1-2
clone_size: few
cdr3_aa: CSVSGPNYGYTF
cdr3_nt: TGCAGCGTTTCCGGTCCTAACTATGGCTACACCTTC

d_call: -
v_call: TRBV13
j_call: TRBJ2-7
clone_size: few
cdr3_aa: CASSSRAPGYYEQYF
cdr3_nt: TGTGCCAGCAGTTCTCGGGCTCCTGGCTACTACGAGCAGTACTTC

d_call: -
v_call: TRBV7-9
j_call: TRBJ1-5
clone_size: once
cdr3_aa: CASSLIENQPQHF
cdr3_nt: TGTGCCAGCAGCTTAATAGAGAATCAGCCCCAGCATTTT

d_call: TRBD1
v_call: TRBV10-3
j_call: TRBJ1-2
clone_size: -
cdr3_aa: CATSNYRGSDYGYTF
cdr3_nt: TGTGCTACATCAAATTACAGGGGTTCGGACTATGGCTACACCTTC

d_call: -
v_call: TRBV5-1
j_call: TRBJ1-6
clone_size: -
cdr3_aa: CASSFAGADSPLHF
cdr3_nt: TGCGCCAGCAGCTTTGCAGGAGCGGACTCACCCCTCCACTTT

d_call: TRBD1
v_call: TRBV4-2
j_call: TRBJ2-5
clone_size: -
cdr3_aa: CASSQDDRGGETQYF
cdr3_nt: TGTGCCAGCAGCCAAGATGACAGGGGTGGAGAGACCCAGTACTTC

d_call: TRBD2
v_call: TRBV15
j_call: TRBJ2-7
clone_size: few
cdr3_aa: CATSTIAGSYEQYF
cdr3_nt: TGTGCCACCAGCACAATAGCGGGGTCCTACGAGCAGTACTTC

d_call: TRBD1
v_call: TRBV10-3
j_call: TRBJ2-7
clone_size: few
cdr3_aa: CAISGGDSSYEQYF
cdr3_nt: TGTGCCATCAGTGGAGGGGACAGCTCCTACGAGCAGTACTTC

d_call: -
v_call: TRBV7-2
j_call: TRBJ2-7
clone_size: -
cdr3_aa: CASSLVGPNEQYF
cdr3_nt: TGTGCCAGCAGCTTAGTGGGGCCCAACGAGCAGTACTTC

d_call: -
v_call: TRBV15
j_call: TRBJ2-1
clone_size: many
cdr3_aa: CATSRDRVYNEQFF
cdr3_nt: TGTGCCACCAGCAGAGATCGGGTCTACAATGAGCAGTTCTTC

d_call: TRBD2
v_call: TRBV11-2
j_call: TRBJ2-1
clone_size: -
cdr3_aa: CASSFPSGGGNEQFF
cdr3_nt: TGTGCCAGCAGCTTCCCTAGCGGGGGCGGAAATGAGCAGTTCTTC

d_call: -
v_call: TRBV28
j_call: TRBJ2-5
clone_size: -
cdr3_aa: CASSRDEPQGTQYF
cdr3_nt: TGTGCCAGCAGCCGGGATGAACCCCAGGGGACCCAGTACTTC

d_call: -
v_call: TRBV12-3/TRBV12-4
j_call: TRBJ2-7
clone_size: few
cdr3_aa: CASSLSLVRDAVF
cdr3_nt: TGTGCCAGCAGTTTGAGCCTAGTCCGGGACGCGGTCTTC

d_call: -
v_call: TRBV6-6
j_call: TRBJ2-1
clone_size: few
cdr3_aa: CASSQLSREDEQFF
cdr3_nt: TGTGCCAGCAGTCAACTGTCCAGGGAGGATGAGCAGTTCTTC

d_call: -
v_call: TRBV20-1
j_call: TRBJ1-6
clone_size: few
cdr3_aa: CSASIRGSNSPLHF
cdr3_nt: TGCAGTGCTAGCATCAGGGGAAGTAATTCACCCCTCCACTTT

d_call: -
v_call: TRBV7-2
j_call: TRBJ2-1
clone_size: few
cdr3_aa: CASSLGHTSYNEQFF
cdr3_nt: TGTGCCAGCAGCTTAGGACATACCTCCTACAATGAGCAGTTCTTC

d_call: -
v_call: TRBV28
j_call: TRBJ1-4
clone_size: once
cdr3_aa: CASRGIATNEKLFF
cdr3_nt: TGTGCCAGCAGGGGGATTGCAACTAATGAAAAACTGTTTTTT

d_call: TRBD1
v_call: TRBV29-1
j_call: TRBJ2-5
clone_size: -
cdr3_aa: CSVESGGSETRYF
cdr3_nt: TGCAGCGTTGAGTCAGGGGGATCAGAGACCCGGTACTTC

d_call: TRBD1
v_call: TRBV28
j_call: TRBJ1-1
clone_size: few
cdr3_aa: CASEGADGTEAFF
cdr3_nt: TGTGCCAGCGAGGGGGCGGACGGCACTGAAGCTTTCTTT

d_call: -
v_call: TRBV2
j_call: TRBJ1-5
clone_size: few
cdr3_aa: CASSEGVISNQPQHF
cdr3_nt: TGTGCCAGCAGTGAAGGGGTGATTAGCAATCAGCCCCAGCATTTT

d_call: -
v_call: TRBV7-3
j_call: TRBJ2-1
clone_size: -
cdr3_aa: CASSLTLREQFF
cdr3_nt: TGTGCCAGCAGCTTAACGCTGAGAGAGCAGTTCTTC

d_call: -
v_call: TRBV5-4
j_call: TRBJ2-5
clone_size: -
cdr3_aa: CASSSIGGTQYF
cdr3_nt: TGTGCCAGCAGCTCCATAGGTGGGACCCAGTACTTC

d_call: TRBD1
v_call: TRBV7-9
j_call: TRBJ1-1
clone_size: -
cdr3_aa: CASSLVSGQRNTEAFF
cdr3_nt: TGTGCCAGCAGCTTAGTCTCGGGACAGAGGAACACTGAAGCTTTCTTT

d_call: -
v_call: TRBV11-2
j_call: TRBJ1-6
clone_size: -
cdr3_aa: CASSLDTGSGSPLHF
cdr3_nt: TGTGCCAGCAGCTTAGATACCGGCTCAGGTTCACCCCTCCACTTT

d_call: TRBD1
v_call: TRBV6-5
j_call: TRBJ2-7
clone_size: -
cdr3_aa: CASSYGTGGILGMDEQYF
cdr3_nt: TGTGCCAGCAGTTACGGGACAGGGGGTATATTGGGTATGGACGAGCAGTACTTC

d_call: -
v_call: TRBV12-3/TRBV12-4
j_call: TRBJ2-1
clone_size: few
cdr3_aa: CASSLNQGREQFF
cdr3_nt: TGTGCCAGCAGTTTGAACCAGGGTAGGGAGCAGTTCTTC

d_call: -
v_call: TRBV10-3
j_call: TRBJ2-5
clone_size: few
cdr3_aa: CAIGRGERETQYF
cdr3_nt: TGTGCCATCGGGAGAGGGGAGCGGGAGACCCAGTACTTC

d_call: TRBD2
v_call: TRBV4-1
j_call: TRBJ2-1
clone_size: few
cdr3_aa: CASSQASGGDNEQFF
cdr3_nt: TGCGCCAGCAGCCAAGCTAGCGGGGGGGACAATGAGCAGTTCTTC

d_call: TRBD1
v_call: TRBV7-9
j_call: TRBJ2-1
clone_size: -
cdr3_aa: CASSLARETGGPGYNEQFF
cdr3_nt: TGTGCCAGCAGCTTAGCGAGAGAAACAGGGGGGCCGGGCTACAATGAGCAGTTCTTC

d_call: -
v_call: TRBV6-6
j_call: TRBJ1-5
clone_size: -
cdr3_aa: CASSLSGSNQPQHF
cdr3_nt: TGTGCCAGCAGTTTATCGGGGAGCAATCAGCCCCAGCATTTT

d_call: -
v_call: TRBV6-5
j_call: TRBJ2-7
clone_size: -
cdr3_aa: CASSYGAELSYEQYF
cdr3_nt: TGTGCCAGCAGTTACGGGGCAGAACTCTCCTACGAGCAGTACTTC

d_call: -
v_call: TRBV6-5
j_call: TRBJ1-4
clone_size: few
cdr3_aa: CASSYEGINEKLFF
cdr3_nt: TGTGCCAGCAGTTACGAAGGGATTAATGAAAAACTGTTTTTT

d_call: -
v_call: TRBV4-2
j_call: TRBJ2-6
clone_size: -
cdr3_aa: CASSQERSGRSGANVLTF
cdr3_nt: TGTGCCAGCAGCCAAGAACGGTCGGGACGCTCTGGGGCCAACGTCCTGACTTTC

d_call: -
v_call: TRBV28
j_call: TRBJ1-2
clone_size: -
cdr3_aa: CASSPPGRPITF
cdr3_nt: TGTGCCAGCAGTCCCCCAGGGCGCCCTATCACCTTC

d_call: -
v_call: TRBV12-3/TRBV12-4
j_call: TRBJ1-2
clone_size: few
cdr3_aa: CASSYDGQYGYTF
cdr3_nt: TGTGCCAGCAGTTACGACGGCCAGTATGGCTACACCTTC

d_call: TRBD2
v_call: TRBV5-1
j_call: TRBJ2-1
clone_size: once
cdr3_aa: CASSLVTSGMIWFF
cdr3_nt: TGCGCCAGCAGCTTGGTTACTAGCGGGATGATTTGGTTCTTC

d_call: TRBD2
v_call: TRBV6-1
j_call: TRBJ2-5
clone_size: few
cdr3_aa: CASSGSGGVMETQYF
cdr3_nt: TGTGCCAGCAGTGGATCCGGGGGGGTGATGGAGACCCAGTACTTC

d_call: -
v_call: TRBV5-1
j_call: TRBJ1-1
clone_size: -
cdr3_aa: CASSLGTTGNTEAFF
cdr3_nt: TGCGCCAGCAGCTTGGGGACTACAGGGAACACTGAAGCTTTCTTT

d_call: -
v_call: TRBV2
j_call: TRBJ2-7
clone_size: -
cdr3_aa: CASYRRGSYEQYF
cdr3_nt: TGTGCCAGCTACAGGAGGGGCTCCTACGAGCAGTACTTC

d_call: -
v_call: TRBV4-1
j_call: TRBJ1-4
clone_size: -
cdr3_aa: CASSQLRGVSEKLFF
cdr3_nt: TGCGCCAGCAGCCAACTACGAGGGGTTAGTGAAAAACTGTTTTTT

d_call: -
v_call: TRBV6-1
j_call: TRBJ2-4
clone_size: few
cdr3_aa: CASSEGGTEAF
cdr3_nt: TGTGCCAGCAGTGAAGGAGGGACTGAGGCATTC

d_call: TRBD1
v_call: TRBV15
j_call: TRBJ2-7
clone_size: few
cdr3_aa: CATSTGTGTHEQYF
cdr3_nt: TGTGCCACCAGTACTGGGACAGGGACCCACGAGCAGTACTTC

d_call: -
v_call: TRBV5-1
j_call: TRBJ2-2
clone_size: -
cdr3_aa: CASSIDRTGELFF
cdr3_nt: TGCGCCAGCAGCATTGACAGGACCGGGGAGCTGTTTTTT

d_call: -
v_call: TRBV30
j_call: TRBJ2-5
clone_size: few
cdr3_aa: CAWSGKLGWETQYF
cdr3_nt: TGTGCCTGGAGTGGCAAACTCGGGTGGGAGACCCAGTACTTC

d_call: -
v_call: TRBV9
j_call: TRBJ2-7
clone_size: -
cdr3_aa: CASSVAPDSYEQYF
cdr3_nt: TGTGCCAGCAGCGTAGCTCCCGATTCCTACGAGCAGTACTTC

d_call: TRBD2
v_call: TRBV7-2
j_call: TRBJ2-1
clone_size: few
cdr3_aa: CASSPGLAGAYNEQFF
cdr3_nt: TGTGCCAGCAGCCCAGGACTAGCGGGGGCCTACAATGAGCAGTTCTTC

d_call: -
v_call: TRBV20-1
j_call: TRBJ2-3
clone_size: few
cdr3_aa: CSAITQARGGETDTQYF
cdr3_nt: TGCAGTGCAATTACCCAAGCCAGGGGGGGAGAGACAGATACGCAGTATTTT